This TCR beta chain was obtained from a study of blood T cell repertoires in COVID-19. Study at large: Donors in the United States, Italy and Spain gave samples during acute or convalescent COVID-19. Sources were T cells, B-cell-depleted T cells, or PBMCs; the material itself was cDNA or gDNA.

Per the original data handling: By means of reference gene primer amplification, nucleated cell counts were estimated. The table came from immunoSEQ multiplex PCR; TCRdb's copy has only in-frame clones and leaves some out. V, J and clone size are those of that table, while D and trimming were read from the DNA. Of approximately 220,000 clones in the sample, 85% to 90% are singletons; the top ten hold less than 4%. This CDR3 has 15 amino acids. Trimming left V 3 bases short and J 0 bases short, with 11 bases between. CDR1 and CDR2 from the germline V gene are KGHSH and LQKENI. The chain employs TRBV18 and TRBJ1-2; the D gene is possibly TRBD1 (6 bases). The sequenced sample consisted of PBMCs or T cells enriched from blood (not recorded which). This clonotype was obtained from a woman aged 25 to 39 with acute COVID-19. In nucleotides, the CDR3 is TGTGCCAGCTCACCGGGACATCCCACTAACTATGGCTACACCTTC. As protein: CASSPGHPTNYGYTF.